This TCR beta chain is from a study of blood T cells in healthy people across ages. Per sample, extraction of total RNA gave at least 6 micrograms in every case. As concerns this clonotype: What it binds is not known.

Germline lookup yields CDR1 DFQATT and CDR2 SNEGSKA (reference sequence). V lost 6 bases to trimming and J lost 6 bases; unmatched junction nucleotides: 9. The CDR3 covers 14 residues. Overall study results and limits: TCR beta diversity was tightly associated with the proportion of naive T cells.

A J-beta primer mix and a sample-barcoded 5' primer were used in a second PCR of about 7 to 12 cycles. Carrying 12 random nucleotides, a template-switch adaptor labeled each individual cDNA molecule. Using its own MiXCR run on the 5' RACE reads, TCRdb lists one record per CDR3 protein. The table has roughly 900,000 distinct CDR3 sequences, around 49% seen once; the top ten hold 10% to 15%. Sequenced: blood. This TCR came from a man in his thirties or forties in good health. This chain uses TRBV20-1 with TRBJ2-7; 12 bases are a match to TRBD1. The CDR3 is CSASSGTGGSEQYF. CDR3 coding DNA: TGCAGTGCAAGTTCCGGGACAGGGGGCTCCGAGCAGTACTTC.